The 2 T cell receptor beta chains below come from one sample, sequenced in a study of T-cell reconstitution after alpha-beta-depleted transplantation in children. The library targeted TCRbeta and was prepared with unique molecular identifiers. Via MiXCR, TCRdb re-called the PCR reads, giving one row per CDR3 protein. This sample has 65,000 to 75,000 distinct CDR3 sequences; roughly 4.9% occur once, and the top ten carry 18%. The sequenced sample was PBMCs, mostly from graft donor cells, obtained 180 days after TCRalphabeta/CD19-depleted stem cell transplant. These receptors all come from a boy under three years old who had a stem cell transplant for acute myeloid leukemia, so the T cells may come from the graft donor.

This chain connects TRBV3-1 to TRBJ2-1; 11 bases match TRBD2. Germline V gene sequence: CDR1 LGHDT, CDR2 YNNKEL (reference sequence). The CDR3 has 14 residues. Germline trimming cut 6 bases from V and 10 bases from J; bases unmatched to any gene: 8. The CDR3 reads CASRKLAGAQEQFF. CDR3 bases: TGTGCCAGCAGGAAACTAGCGGGAGCTCAGGAGCAGTTCTTC.

This clonotype was seen at least ten times. The CDR3 is CSAGARGNQPQHF. DNA for the CDR3: TGCAGTGCTGGGGCTAGGGGCAATCAGCCCCAGCATTTT. The chain carries TRBV20-1 and TRBJ1-5; possible D gene TRBD1, 5 bases. V lost 5 bases, J lost 2 bases, and 10 bases lay in between. CDR1 is DFQATT and CDR2 is SNEGSKA in the germline V gene (reference sequence). The CDR3 has 13 residues.